The 2 T cell receptor beta chains in this list originate from one sample, sequenced in a study of blood T cell repertoires in COVID-19 (dated by TCRdb to 2018 to 2021). The protocol used for the library was the immunoSEQ multiplex PCR assay. Sourced from immuneACCESS, this table was stored by TCRdb with only in-frame sequences that have V and J called. A share of the clones is absent; for the studies checked, an unresolved V gene accounts for under half, and the remainder has no known explanation. This sample lists around 39,000 clones; approximately 87% were detected once. The ten biggest clones cover 9.5% to 13% of the sample. Sequencing was done on a sample of peripheral blood. These receptor sequences come from a man in his 70s with acute or convalescent COVID-19.

The V gene is TRBV19, the J gene TRBJ2-5, with D possibly being TRBD2 (6 bases). Trimming took off 5 bases at V and 1 base at J, with 11 bases between the two ends. Germline CDR1 and CDR2: LNHDA and SQIVND (reference sequence). This CDR3 has 14 residues. As DNA, the CDR3 is TGTGCCAGTAGTGCCGCGGGACCCCAAGAGACCCAGTACTTC. Its protein is CASSAAGPQETQYF. Full variable domain (remainder filled in from reference TRBV19 and TRBJ2-5): DGGITQSPKYLFRKEGQNVTLSCEQNLNHDAMYWYRQDPGQGLRLIYYSQIVNDFQKGDIAEGYSVSREKKESFPLTVTSAQKNPTAFYLCASSAAGPQETQYFGPGTRLLVL.

The rearrangement uses TRBV7-8 and TRBJ2-5; the match to TRBD1 covers 7 bases. The V gene's germline CDR1 is SGHVS and CDR2 FQNEAQ. V shed 1 base and J 5 bases; nucleotides not matched to a gene: 10. The CDR3 length is 16 residues. The CDR3 loop reads CASSLGPAGGSETQYF. CDR3 sequence (DNA): TGTGCCAGCAGCTTAGGCCCGGCAGGGGGAAGCGAGACCCAGTACTTC. Using reference TRBV7-8 and TRBJ2-5 for the parts outside the CDR3, the full variable domain is GAGVSQSPRYKVAKRGQDVALRCDPISGHVSLFWYQQALGQGPEFLTYFQNEAQLDKSGLPSDRFFAERPEGSVSTLKIQRTQQEDSAVYLCASSLGPAGGSETQYFGPGTRLLVL.